These 3 T cell receptor beta chains were all obtained from the same sample, sequenced in a study of blood T cell repertoires in COVID-19 (dated by TCRdb to about 2020). The library was made by the immunoSEQ multiplex PCR assay. This immuneACCESS table, as held by TCRdb, lists in-frame sequences with V and J called but not all clones. Of the missing ones, under half trace to an unresolved V gene in checked studies; the others have no known cause. The sample includes 45,000 to 55,000 clones, with 90% observed a single time. The top ten constitute around 3.1% of the sample. Input material: peripheral blood. Receptors originate from a human donor in a cohort sampled during active COVID-19.

This clone was recorded a few times. The rearrangement links TRBV2 to TRBJ2-7; weak D call: TRBD2 (5 bases). The CDR3 is 15 amino acids. V lost 4 bases and J 3 bases, leaving 16 bases between the germline ends. The germline V gene has CDR1 SNHLY and CDR2 FYNNEI. CDR3 sequence: CASSGGQPTFYEQYF. The CDR3, as DNA: TGTGCCAGCAGTGGCGGGCAGCCCACCTTCTACGAGCAGTACTTC.

The rearrangement joins TRBV9 to TRBJ2-7, with D hard to call. V lost 0 bases, J lost 1 base, and 8 bases lay in between. Germline V gene sequence: CDR1 SGDLS, CDR2 YYNGEE. The CDR3 is made up of 14 amino acids. CDR3 DNA sequence: TGTGCCAGCAGCGTAGGGCCAACGTCCTACGAGCAGTACTTC. Translating gives CASSVGPTSYEQYF. Together with reference TRBV9 and TRBJ2-7, the CDR3 gives the full variable domain: DSGVTQTPKHLITATGQRVTLRCSPRSGDLSVYWYQQSLDQGLQFLIQYYNGEERAKGNILERFSAQQFPDLHSELNLSSLELGDSALYFCASSVGPTSYEQYFGPGTRLTVT.

This rearrangement joins TRBV19 to TRBJ2-1; 10 bases agree with TRBD1. The length of the CDR3 is 16 residues. Trimming took 5 bases from V and 2 from J; bases not matched to a gene: 6. Germline-derived CDR1 and CDR2 are LNHDA and SQIVND (reference sequence). The CDR3 DNA reads TGTGCCAGTAGTGCCGAGACAGGGGGCGCCTACAATGAGCAGTTCTTC. It yields the protein CASSAETGGAYNEQFF.